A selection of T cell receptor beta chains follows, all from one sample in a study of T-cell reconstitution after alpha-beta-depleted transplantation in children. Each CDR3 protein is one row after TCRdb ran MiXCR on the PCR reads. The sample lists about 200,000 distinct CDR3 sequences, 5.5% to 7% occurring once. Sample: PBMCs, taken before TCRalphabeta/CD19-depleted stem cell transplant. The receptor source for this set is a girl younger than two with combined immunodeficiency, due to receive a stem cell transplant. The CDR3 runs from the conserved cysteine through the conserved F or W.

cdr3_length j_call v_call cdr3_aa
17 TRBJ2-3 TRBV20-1 CSAPRTGGYGYADTQYF
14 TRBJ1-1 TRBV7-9 CASSLQDRVEEAFF
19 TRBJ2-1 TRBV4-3 CASSQLQGELVGGRNEQFF
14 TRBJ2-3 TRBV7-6 CASSLVRSTDTQYF
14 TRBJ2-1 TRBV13 CASSRGTPYNEQFF
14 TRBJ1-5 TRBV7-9 CASSLGGTTQPQHF
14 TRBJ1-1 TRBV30 CAWSADRGIFEAFF
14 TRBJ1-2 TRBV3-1 CASSQEGSGDGYTF
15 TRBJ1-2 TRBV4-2 CASSRLGQGHYGYTF
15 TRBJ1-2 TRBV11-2 CASSSDRWGAYGYTF
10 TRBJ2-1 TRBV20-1 CSARVGTPLF
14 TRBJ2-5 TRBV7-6 CASSLLAGKETQYF
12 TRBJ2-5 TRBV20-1 CSAADRAETQYF
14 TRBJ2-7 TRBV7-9 CASSLSLRHYEQYF
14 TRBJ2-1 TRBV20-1 CSARDRGRGNEQFF
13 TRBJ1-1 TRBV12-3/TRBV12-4 CASSFGTATEAFF
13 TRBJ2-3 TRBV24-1 CATSRQGGWTQYF
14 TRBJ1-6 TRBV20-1 CSAGDRSFNSPLHF
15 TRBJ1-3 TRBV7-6 CASSSTAPSGNTIYF
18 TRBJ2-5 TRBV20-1 CSARDFRVQGAPQETQYF
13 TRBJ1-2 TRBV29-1 CSVEGRNNYGYTF
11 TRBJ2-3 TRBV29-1 CSGRGTDTQYF
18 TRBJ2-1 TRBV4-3 CASSLTLPGLAYYNEQFF
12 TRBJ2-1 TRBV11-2 CASSLFPNEQFF
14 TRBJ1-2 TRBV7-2 CASSLGQENYGYTF
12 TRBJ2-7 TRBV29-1 CSVHVTDYEQYF
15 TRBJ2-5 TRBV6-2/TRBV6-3 CASSFPPSREENQYF
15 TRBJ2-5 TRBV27 CASSWTSGRGETQYF
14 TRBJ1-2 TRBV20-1 CSARHLQADYGYTF
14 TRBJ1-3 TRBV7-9 CASSLVDSGNTIYF
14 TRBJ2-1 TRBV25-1 CASSGGSPGNEQFF
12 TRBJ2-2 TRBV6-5 CASRKYTGELFF
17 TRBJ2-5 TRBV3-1 CASSQGILAATQETQYF
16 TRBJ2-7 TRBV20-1 CSARGTSGRARYEQYF
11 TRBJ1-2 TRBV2 CATLRPDGYTF
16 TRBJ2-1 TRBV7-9 CASSSLGTGEGNEQFF
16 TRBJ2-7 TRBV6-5 CASTPGLISFSYEQYF
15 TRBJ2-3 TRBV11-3 CASNRRSGSTDTQYF
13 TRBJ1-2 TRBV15 CATSRDRGHGYTF
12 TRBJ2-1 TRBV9 CASSEGPNEQFF
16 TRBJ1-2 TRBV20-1 CSARDPTLDRVDGYTF
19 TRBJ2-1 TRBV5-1 CASSLGETGDLLSYNEQFF
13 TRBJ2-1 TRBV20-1 CSASDPTYNEQFF
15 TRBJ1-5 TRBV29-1 CSVAETAESNQPQHF
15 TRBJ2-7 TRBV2 CASSESQGFPYEQYF
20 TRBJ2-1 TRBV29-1 CSVEVLRPPAGRVFANEQFF
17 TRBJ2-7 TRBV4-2 CASSQETIGKNSYEQYF
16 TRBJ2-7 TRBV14 CASSQAGQGDPYEQYF
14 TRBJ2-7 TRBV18 CASSFWGALYEQYF
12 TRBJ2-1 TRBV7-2 CASSSLAVEQFF
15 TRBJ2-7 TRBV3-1 CASSQAGTSTYEQYF
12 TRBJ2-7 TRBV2 CASGTQLYEQYF
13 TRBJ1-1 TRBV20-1 CSARGDLNTEAFF
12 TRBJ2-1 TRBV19 CASSMALNEQFF
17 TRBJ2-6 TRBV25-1 CASSVLGVSSGANVLTF
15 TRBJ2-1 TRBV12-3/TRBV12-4 CASSFSGTGDNEQFF
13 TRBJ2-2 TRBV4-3 CASSQETTGELFF
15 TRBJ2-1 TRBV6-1 CASSTRGGSYNEQFF
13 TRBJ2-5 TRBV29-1 CSVEDGDGETQYF
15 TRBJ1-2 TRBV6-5 CASISLKNPGRGYTF